This T cell receptor (beta chain) stems from a study of shared clonotypes between healthy human individuals. The study's findings and limits: Blood was the sole source, and tissue repertoires probably differ.

Method: immunoSEQ multiplex PCR; TCRdb's copy keeps in-frame clones and lacks some. The profile covers about 560,000 clones, with roughly four fifths appearing a single time and about 11% taken by the ten largest. Trimming cost V 5 bases and J 2 bases; bases outside gene matches: 3. Germline V gene data show CDR1 as SGHAT and CDR2 as FQNNGV. The CDR3 sequence is 14 residues long. Details on this clone: What it binds is not known.

This sequence originates from a woman between 40 and 55 years old in good health. Some clones in this sample may be carry-over from other donors' samples. The material sequenced was PBMCs. This chain connects TRBV11-2 to TRBJ2-7; 10 nucleotides match TRBD2. This CDR3 reads CASSLSGRAYEQYF. In DNA, the CDR3 is TGTGCCAGCAGCCTCAGCGGGAGGGCCTACGAGCAGTACTTC.